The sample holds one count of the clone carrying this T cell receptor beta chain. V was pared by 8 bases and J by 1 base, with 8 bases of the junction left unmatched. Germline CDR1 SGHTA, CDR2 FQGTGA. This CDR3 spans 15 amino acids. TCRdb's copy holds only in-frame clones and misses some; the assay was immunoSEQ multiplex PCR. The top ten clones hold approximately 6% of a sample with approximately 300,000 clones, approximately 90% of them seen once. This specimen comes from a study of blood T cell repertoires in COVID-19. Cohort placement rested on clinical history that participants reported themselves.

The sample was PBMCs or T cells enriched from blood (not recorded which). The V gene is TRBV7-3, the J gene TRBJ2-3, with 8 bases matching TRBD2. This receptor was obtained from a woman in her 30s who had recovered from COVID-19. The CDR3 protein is CASWMDGGGTDTQYF. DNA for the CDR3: TGTGCCAGCTGGATGGACGGGGGGGGCACAGATACGCAGTATTTT.